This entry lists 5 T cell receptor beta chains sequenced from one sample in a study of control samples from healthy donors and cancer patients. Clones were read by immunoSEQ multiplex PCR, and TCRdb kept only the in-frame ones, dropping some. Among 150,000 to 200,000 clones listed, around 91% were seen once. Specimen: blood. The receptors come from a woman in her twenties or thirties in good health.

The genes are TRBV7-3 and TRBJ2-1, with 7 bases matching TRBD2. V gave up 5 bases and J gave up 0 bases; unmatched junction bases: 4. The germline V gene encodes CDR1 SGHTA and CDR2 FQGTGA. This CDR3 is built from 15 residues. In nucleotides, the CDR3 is TGTGCCAGCAGCCCCACTAGCGACTCCTACAATGAGCAGTTCTTC. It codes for CASSPTSDSYNEQFF.

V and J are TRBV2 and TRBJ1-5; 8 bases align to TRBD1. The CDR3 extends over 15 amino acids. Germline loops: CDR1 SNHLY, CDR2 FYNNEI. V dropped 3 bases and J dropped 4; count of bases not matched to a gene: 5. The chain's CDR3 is CASSDWGQVNQPQHF. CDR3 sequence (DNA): TGTGCCAGCAGTGATTGGGGACAGGTGAATCAGCCCCAGCATTTT. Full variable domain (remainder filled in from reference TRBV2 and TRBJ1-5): EPEVTQTPSHQVTQMGQEVILRCVPISNHLYFYWYRQILGQKVEFLVSFYNNEISEKSEIFDDQFSVERPDGSNFTLKIRSTKLEDSAMYFCASSDWGQVNQPQHFGDGTRLSIL.

CDR3 sequence reads: CASSQVHSGDSSYNEQFF. The CDR3, as DNA: TGTGCCAGCAGCCAAGTCCATAGCGGGGACAGCTCCTACAATGAGCAGTTCTTC. V and J are TRBV4-2 and TRBJ2-1, with a tentative D call TRBD2 (8 bases). This CDR3 is built from 18 residues. Germline assignment: CDR1 LGHNA and CDR2 YNFKEQ. The V end was cut by 1 base, the J end by 0 bases, with 16 bases between.

The CDR3: CASSRDRVYEQYF. The DNA of the CDR3 is TGTGCCAGCAGCCGGGACAGGGTCTACGAGCAGTACTTC. The chain uses TRBV12-3 or TRBV12-4 and TRBJ2-7; 9 bases fit TRBD1. Germline trimming cut 6 bases from V and 3 bases from J; bases unmatched to any gene: 3. This CDR3 spans 13 amino acids.

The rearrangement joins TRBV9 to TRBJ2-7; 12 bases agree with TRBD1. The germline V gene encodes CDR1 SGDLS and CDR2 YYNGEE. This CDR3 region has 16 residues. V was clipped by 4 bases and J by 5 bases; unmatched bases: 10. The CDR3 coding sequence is TGTGCCAGCAGCCAGACTACCGGGACAGGGGGCCACGAGCAGTACTTC. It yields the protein CASSQTTGTGGHEQYF.